This T cell receptor (beta chain) was sequenced in a study of T cells in Graves' hyperthyroidism and ophthalmopathy (dated by TCRdb to about 2019). With respect to the entire study: Peripheral blood was collected at initial diagnosis, before any treatment. TCR V-J signatures able to tell the groups apart were searched for in a discovery cohort of approximately 95 patients, of whom approximately 40 had Graves' ophthalmopathy and 57 had stable Graves' hyperthyroidism. Whether ophthalmopathy could be predicted prospectively was tested in an independent validation cohort made up of about 20 hyperthyroidism patients plus 17 patients who later progressed to ophthalmopathy. The roughly 99 discovery patients were divided at random into training and test sets in a 7:3 ratio. In about 6 Graves' hyperthyroidism patients, the study also compared T-cell repertoires from thyroid tissue with T-cell repertoires from blood. Once sampling was done, hyperthyroidism patients were given methimazole at a starting dose of 30 mg daily, whereas ophthalmopathy patients were given high-dose intravenous methylprednisolone. The paper describes TCR Vbeta CDR3 sequencing of some 130 peripheral blood samples, made up of under 50 ophthalmopathy patients, roughly 72 hyperthyroidism patients and some 17 progressor patients.

CDR1 is given as MGHRA and CDR2 as YSYEKL, both from the germline V gene. The CDR3 spans 15 residues, from the cysteine through the phenylalanine. CDR3 DNA only is kept here, 45 bases in frame from base 1. V loses 1 base of germline sequence and J loses 0 bases, and the interval between the two ends is 9 bases. Details on this clonotype: No antigen is known for it. The record has no base qualities; no much larger clone is one base away.

Study-level results and caveats: Ophthalmopathy was separated from stable hyperthyroidism by a 13 V-J signature model, with around 90% sensitivity and 81% to 83% specificity obtained in cross-validation and 80%/75% obtained in testing. Most expanded thyroid clonotypes (frequency above 0.001) were also detected in blood, a finding suggesting that blood repertoires may reflect thyroid immune responses. No statistical method was used to fix the sample size in advance, and group allocation was not hidden from the investigators. In validation, the model predicted progression to ophthalmopathy with 65% to 71% sensitivity and approximately 78% specificity, a median of approximately 6.5 months before onset.

Amplification of TCR beta CDR3 regions was carried out from RNA transcripts. A first-round RT-PCR of the TCR CDR3 used the HTBI primer set with the Qiagen OneStep RT-PCR kit. Libraries were constructed in a second round of multiplex PCR, after which size selection and purification were carried out. Sequencing of the libraries was done on an Illumina HiSeq2000 using paired-end 100 bp reads. The paper's processing steps were these. Raw data were processed with SOAPnuke, discarding reads with adapters, uncalled bases, mean Phred below 15, or no exact constant-primer or identifier match. COPE v1.2.5 was used to merge high-quality paired reads, and clonotypes were defined as unique nucleotide sequences. MiTCR v1.1 was used to align clonotypes to the IMGT TRBV, TRBD and TRBJ reference segments. Analysis was restricted to V-J combinations with a frequency above 0.0001, which covered roughly 99% of repertoires. A TCS score was defined as the ratio of F50 (clonal expansion) to E x V (chaos), with BLOSUM62-based TCRdist applied between CDR3 peptides within each V-J. Welch's t-statistics and random forest reduced around 520 V-J features to roughly 13, which were used in a naive Bayes classifier (R e1071). The raw public data were reprocessed by TCRdb itself: fastp quality trimming at Q25, MiXCR clonotype calling, in-frame beta chains only. All rows with the same CDR3 protein become a single entry with the most common DNA and genes. TCRdb's processing, not the authors' own work, is the source of the V and J calls. Present in this sample are roughly 130,000 distinct CDR3 sequences, 22% of which were seen just once. The ten most abundant clones make up 67% of the sample.

Hyperthyroidism patients were newly diagnosed, with disease duration under 2 months, and aged 18 to 65 years. Exclusion was applied to patients with uncontrolled infections, other autoimmune diseases, pregnancy or lactation. Diagnoses were based on clinical symptoms, serum thyroxine and TRAb, thyroid ultrasound and orbital computed tomography. Blood from progressor patients was drawn when they were first diagnosed with hyperthyroidism, before any ophthalmopathy symptoms appeared. PBMCs were isolated from 7.5 to 10 ml of fresh peripheral blood by Ficoll-Paque density gradient centrifugation. Progressor patients were initially diagnosed with Graves' hyperthyroidism and developed ophthalmopathy during follow-up. Total RNA was extracted with Trizol reagent, and quality was checked on an Agilent 2100 Bioanalyzer.

This chain joins TRBV4-1 to TRBJ1-2; D gene: possibly TRBD1, on 5 matching bases. Sequenced material: blood. This sequence originates from a woman aged 45-65 years with Graves' hyperthyroidism that later progressed to Graves' ophthalmopathy. The CDR3 region reads CASSQVQETNYGYTF. The bases read TGCGCCAGCAGCCAAGTACAGGAGACTAACTATGGCTACACCTTC.